Listed here is a single TCR beta chain. This sample is part of a study of blood T cell repertoires in COVID-19. Study information: T cells, B-cell-depleted T cells, or PBMCs provided the cDNA or gDNA that served as material.

Looked up from germline, CDR1 is SGHRS and CDR2 is YFSETQ. Deletions cut 0 bases from V and 2 bases from J, with 15 bases between. The CDR3 loop spans 17 amino acids. The protocol was immunoSEQ multiplex PCR, while the TCRdb copy is restricted to in-frame clones and leaves out a portion. The table records 200,000 to 250,000 clones, about nine tenths of them present only once. Sequenced material: peripheral blood. This chain uses TRBV5-1 with TRBJ1-5; possibly TRBD1 for D (6 bases). This clonotype was obtained from a man older than 75 with acute or convalescent COVID-19. In DNA form, the CDR3 reads TGCGCCAGCAGCTTGGAACCCCAGGGGTTAGGCAATCAGCCCCAGCATTTT. Translating it yields CASSLEPQGLGNQPQHF.